The next 21 T cell receptor beta chains were all read from a single sample in a study of T cell repertoires in ileal Crohn's disease. Here immunoSEQ multiplex PCR was the method, and the copy in TCRdb shows in-frame clones only, minus some. This sample has roughly 3,500 clones, with approximately 70% found just once. Time point reported: neoterminal ileum biopsy at postoperative endoscopy, about 6 months after surgery. Sequencing was done on a sample of ileal tissue. The receptors shown here come from an adult with Crohn's disease.

In its sample, this clone was seen once. The chain employs TRBV9 and TRBJ2-3, with D hard to call. The CDR3 totals 13 residues. Germline assignment: CDR1 SGDLS and CDR2 YYNGEE. Trimming took 1 base from V and 3 from J, leaving 6 bases between them. DNA for the CDR3: TGTGCCAGCAGCGTATTTAATACAGATACGCAGTATTTT. Translated, it gives CASSVFNTDTQYF. The entire variable domain, with the rest obtained from reference TRBV9 and TRBJ2-3, is as follows: DSGVTQTPKHLITATGQRVTLRCSPRSGDLSVYWYQQSLDQGLQFLIQYYNGEERAKGNILERFSAQQFPDLHSELNLSSLELGDSALYFCASSVFNTDTQYFGPGTRLTVL.

The chain is built from TRBV9 and TRBJ1-1; TRBD1 is a possible D gene (5 bases). CDR3 length: 14 amino acids. Trimming left V 2 bases short and J 1 base short, with 9 bases between. The germline V gene has CDR1 SGDLS and CDR2 YYNGEE. The CDR3 nucleotides read TGTGCCAGCAGCGTGGGGGGAACGAACACTGAAGCTTTCTTT. This encodes CASSVGGTNTEAFF.

The rearrangement links TRBV4-1 to TRBJ1-1, with D unresolved. Germline CDR1 MGHRA, CDR2 YSYEKL. CDR3 length: 12 amino acids. V lost 1 base to trimming and J lost 7 bases, with 7 bases between them. CDR3 DNA: TGCGCCAGCAGCCAAGGGGCCTATGAAGCTTTCTTT. This sequence encodes CASSQGAYEAFF.

This clone appeared a few times. V and J are TRBV4-1 and TRBJ1-4, with 7 bases matching TRBD1. V lost 1 base, J lost 1 base, and 12 bases stayed unmatched. The V gene's germline CDR1 is MGHRA and CDR2 YSYEKL. CDR3 size: 19 residues. CDR3 nucleotides: TGCGCCAGCAGCCAAGTTCTAGGGGGCCCCCAAGGAACTAATGAAAAACTGTTTTTT. Its protein product is CASSQVLGGPQGTNEKLFF.

The rearrangement joins TRBV11-3 to TRBJ1-1; a possible D gene is TRBD1 (6 bases). V dropped 5 bases and J dropped 3 bases, with 13 bases sitting between them. CDR3 size: 14 residues. Germline assignment: CDR1 SGHNT and CDR2 YENEEA. The CDR3 nucleotides are TGTGCCAGCAGCCGGGGGGCTGGGGACACTGAAGCTTTCTTT. This gives the protein CASSRGAGDTEAFF.

This clone was found once. V and J are TRBV5-1 and TRBJ2-7, with TRBD1 as a possible D gene (6 bases). V dropped 3 bases and J dropped 7 bases, with 17 bases sitting between them. This CDR3 has 14 residues. Germline CDR1 is SGHRS and CDR2 is YFSETQ. The CDR3 protein is CASSWGEERGEQYF. The CDR3 DNA reads TGCGCCAGCAGCTGGGGTGAGGAGAGGGGGGAGCAGTACTTC.

This clone has more than one count but fewer than ten. The V and J genes are TRBV6-1 and TRBJ2-5, with 8 nucleotides matching TRBD1. The CDR3 is made up of 14 amino acids. The V gene end was trimmed by 3 bases and the J gene end by 7 bases; junction bases not matched to a gene: 7. Germline lookup yields CDR1 MNHNS and CDR2 SASEGT. This CDR3 is CASSETGASATQYF. CDR3 DNA: TGTGCCAGCAGTGAGACAGGGGCCTCGGCGACCCAGTACTTC.

This clone was counted only a few times. At the DNA level, this CDR3 is encoded by other sequences in the same sample as well. This rearrangement joins TRBV2 to TRBJ1-1; D is unresolved. V lost 7 bases to trimming and J lost 2 bases, with 5 bases between them. Germline-derived CDR1 and CDR2 are SNHLY and FYNNEI. This CDR3 is built from 11 residues. The chain's CDR3 is CASNGNTEAFF. In DNA form, the CDR3 reads TGTGCCAGCAATGGCAACACTGAAGCTTTCTTT.

The chain joins TRBV5-4 to TRBJ1-1, with D possibly TRBD1 on 6 matching bases. The CDR3 has 12 amino acids. The germline V and J ends were trimmed by 4 bases and 8 bases, with 12 bases remaining between them. CDR1 and CDR2 (germline): SGHNT, YYREEE (reference sequence). The CDR3: CASSITGTEAFF. The CDR3 DNA reads TGTGCCAGCAGCATCACAGGGACGGAAGCTTTCTTT.

Of note for this clone: Relative to the germline gene, one junction end is altered; a read error may explain this. The chain couples TRBV27 to TRBJ2-1; tentative D call: TRBD2 (6 bases). The CDR3 loop spans 11 amino acids. The V gene's germline CDR1 is MNHEY and CDR2 SMNVEV (reference sequence). The CDR3 loop is CASSPGWGEIF. As DNA, the CDR3 is TGTGCCAGCAGTCCGGGTTGGGGGGAGATCTTC.

This rearrangement joins TRBV7-9 to TRBJ1-6, with a possible D match to TRBD1 (6 bases). Germline V lookup: CDR1 SEHNR, CDR2 FQNEAQ (reference sequence). The CDR3 is 14 amino acids. Between the trimmed V and J ends, which lost 4 bases and 9 bases, there was a span of 13 bases. The CDR3 DNA sequence: TGTGCCAGCAGCTCTAGGGGGATGGGTTCACCCCTCCACTTT. Encoded protein: CASSSRGMGSPLHF.

V gene TRBV15 combines with J gene TRBJ2-3; TRBD1 might be the D (5 bases). V was cut by 4 bases and J by 0 bases, with 14 bases left in between. The CDR3 is made up of 16 amino acids. Per germline, CDR1 LNHNV and CDR2 YYDKDF (reference sequence). The CDR3 region is CATSKVPGPSTDTQYF. As DNA, the CDR3 is TGTGCCACCAGCAAGGTACCAGGGCCTAGCACAGATACGCAGTATTTT.

The rearrangement uses TRBV5-1 and TRBJ2-7, with D uncertain. V lost 0 bases, J lost 3 bases, and 10 bases lay in between. CDR1 is SGHRS and CDR2 is YFSETQ in the germline V gene. This CDR3 is built from 14 residues. The CDR3 DNA is TGCGCCAGCAGCTTGGCCAAGCCATTCTACGAGCAGTACTTC. Translated, it gives CASSLAKPFYEQYF.

The J gene is TRBJ2-7, the V gene TRBV6-5; 11 bases are shared with TRBD2. The CDR3 runs 15 residues. The V segment lost 0 bases and the J segment 5 bases; nucleotides outside the gene matches: 3. Germline V gene data show CDR1 as MNHEY and CDR2 as SVGAGI. CDR3 DNA: TGTGCCAGCAGTTACTCTAGCGGGGGGGCCCACGAGCAGTACTTC. Residues: CASSYSSGGAHEQYF.

Points on this clone: A junction boundary mismatches the germline segment, possibly from a read error. The rearrangement uses TRBV2 and TRBJ2-2; 9 bases map to TRBD1. Per the germline V gene, CDR1 is SNHLY and CDR2 is FYNNEI. This CDR3 is built from 17 residues. The CDR3 reads CASSVQGARRNTGELSF. CDR3 sequence (DNA): TGTGCCAGCAGCGTACAGGGGGCACGAAGGAACACCGGGGAGCTGTCTTTT.

This chain joins TRBV10-3 and TRBJ2-5, with 10 bases lining up with TRBD2. The germline CDR1 and CDR2 sequences are ENHRY and SYGVKD. The CDR3 is made up of 16 amino acids. Trimming removed 4 bases from V and 5 bases from J; junction bases left unmatched: 10. The DNA for the CDR3 is TGTGCCATCAGTGTATCTAGCGGGGGCGCCGGGGAGACCCAGTACTTC. This encodes CAISVSSGGAGETQYF.

This clone ranks as large (0.1 to 1%). The rearrangement links TRBV10-1 to TRBJ1-1; D is uncertain. With 5 bases removed from V and 2 bases from J, the gap between germline ends came to 12 bases. This CDR3 is 14 amino acids long. Germline-derived CDR1 and CDR2 are WNHNN and SYGVQD (reference sequence). This CDR3 is CASSKDMVNTEAFF. In nucleotides, the CDR3 is TGCGCCAGCAGTAAAGACATGGTAAACACTGAAGCTTTCTTT.

In nucleotides, the CDR3 is TGCGCCAGCAGCTTCGGTCAATGGTACAATGAGCAGTTCTTC. Its protein product is CASSFGQWYNEQFF. The V call is TRBV5-1, the J call TRBJ2-1; unclear D gene. V shed 2 bases and J shed 4 bases, with 10 bases lying between them. CDR3 size: 14 residues. Germline CDR1 and CDR2: SGHRS and YFSETQ.

J is TRBJ1-1 and V is TRBV30, with D perhaps TRBD1 (5 bases). Germline V gene sequence: CDR1 GTSNPN, CDR2 SVGIG (reference sequence). CDR3 length equals 16 residues. V was shortened by 4 bases and J by 3 bases, with 21 bases between the two germline ends. The CDR3 is CAWTLGLLSVDTEAFF. CDR3 DNA: TGTGCCTGGACACTGGGACTCCTATCGGTGGACACTGAAGCTTTCTTT.

The rearrangement joins TRBV27 to TRBJ1-1; tentative D call: TRBD1 (5 bases). This CDR3 has 14 amino acids. Germline CDR1 and CDR2: MNHEY and SMNVEV (reference sequence). Between the trimmed V and J ends, which lost 6 bases and 4 bases, there was a span of 15 bases. CDR3 residues: CASSWGRVSTEAFF. As DNA, the CDR3 is TGTGCCAGCAGCTGGGGCAGGGTAAGCACTGAAGCTTTCTTT.

The sample holds a few counts of this clone. The chain employs TRBV30 and TRBJ1-6, with D hard to call. The CDR3 totals 16 residues. Trimming took off 0 bases at V and 9 bases at J, with 18 bases between the two ends. From germline, CDR1 is GTSNPN and CDR2 SVGIG (reference sequence). The CDR3 DNA sequence: TGTGCCTGGAGTGTTTTATCCTCGGGTCGAGGTTCACCCCTCCACTTT. As protein: CAWSVLSSGRGSPLHF. The full variable domain, completed using reference TRBV30 and TRBJ1-6, is SQTIHQWPATLVQPVGSPLSLECTVEGTSNPNLYWYRQAAGRGLQLLFYSVGIGQISSEVPQNLSASRPQDRQFILSSKKLLLSDSGFYLCAWSVLSSGRGSPLHFGNGTRLTVT.